This is a list of T cell receptor beta chains from one sample in a study of blood T cell repertoires in COVID-19. Here immunoSEQ multiplex PCR was the method, and the copy in TCRdb shows in-frame clones only, minus some. The table records under 400,000 clones, 88% of them present only once. Input material: peripheral blood. Receptor source: a woman in her twenties or thirties with COVID-19, enrolled during active disease. Each CDR3 is given with its conserved first and last residue. The order of the fields is V gene, J gene, clone size, D gene, CDR3 protein, CDR3 DNA. D genes are given only for firm matches. Only some rows state a clone size, as once, few, many or a class for expanded clones.

TRBV7-3,TRBJ2-3,.,TRBD1,CASSSGTVGTQYF,TGTGCCAGCAGCTCGGGGACAGTCGGGACGCAGTATTTT
TRBV4-1,TRBJ2-7,.,TRBD1,CASSQMTGYEQYF,TGCGCCAGCAGCCAAATGACAGGGTATGAGCAGTACTTC
TRBV3-1/TRBV3-2,TRBJ1-6,.,.,CASSQVTERNSPLHF,TGTGCCAGCAGCCAAGTAACGGAGCGAAATTCACCCCTCCACTTT
TRBV5-6,TRBJ2-3,.,TRBD2,CASSRGLAGGRLTDTQYF,TGTGCCAGCAGCCGTGGACTAGCGGGGGGCCGCCTCACAGATACGCAGTATTTT
TRBV13,TRBJ2-7,.,TRBD1,CASSMGQGLTYEQYF,TGTGCCAGCAGCATGGGACAGGGCCTAACCTACGAGCAGTACTTC
TRBV5-1,TRBJ1-4,.,TRBD1,CASSPATGGTTNEKLFF,TGCGCCAGCAGCCCAGCGACAGGGGGCACAACTAATGAAAAACTGTTTTTT
TRBV5-4,TRBJ1-1,.,.,CASSLVRRGNTEAFF,TGTGCCAGCAGCTTGGTTCGACGAGGGAACACTGAAGCTTTCTTT
TRBV9,TRBJ2-2,.,TRBD1,CASSSTGTGTGELFF,TGTGCCAGCAGCTCGACCGGGACAGGGACCGGGGAGCTGTTTTTT
TRBV7-6,TRBJ1-6,.,.,CASSLGAGAPLHF,TGTGCCAGCAGCTTAGGCGCCGGGGCACCCCTCCACTTT
TRBV4-3,TRBJ1-2,.,.,CASSQDAGSRRGYTF,TGCGCCAGCAGCCAAGACGCAGGGTCCCGTCGTGGCTACACCTTC
TRBV5-1,TRBJ1-2,.,TRBD1,CASSLDIGGYYGYTF,TGCGCCAGCAGCTTGGATATAGGGGGCTACTATGGCTACACCTTC
TRBV19,TRBJ2-1,.,TRBD2,CASSSWTSGGDNEQFF,TGTGCCAGTAGTTCCTGGACTAGCGGGGGGGATAATGAGCAGTTCTTC
TRBV7-9,TRBJ2-5,.,TRBD1,CASSRSGTGPETQYF,TGTGCCAGCAGCCGCTCTGGGACAGGGCCAGAGACCCAGTACTTC
TRBV13,TRBJ2-2,.,TRBD1,CASSTQTGLDTGELFF,TGTGCCAGCAGCACCCAGACAGGGCTTGACACCGGGGAGCTGTTTTTT
TRBV18,TRBJ1-3,.,.,CASSPPALAGISGNTIYF,TGTGCCAGCTCACCACCGGCCTTGGCAGGGATCTCAGGAAACACCATATATTTT
TRBV5-6,TRBJ1-2,.,.,CASSLAAGVVNYGYTF,TGTGCCAGCAGCTTGGCGGCAGGGGTGGTTAACTATGGCTACACCTTC
TRBV19,TRBJ2-7,.,.,CASSWRPQGYEQYF,TGTGCCAGTAGTTGGAGGCCCCAAGGCTACGAGCAGTACTTC
TRBV7-9,TRBJ2-3,.,.,CASSLGAGGLGTDTQYF,TGTGCCAGCAGCTTAGGAGCGGGTGGTTTGGGCACAGATACGCAGTATTTT
TRBV27,TRBJ1-2,.,.,CASSVTGNYGYTF,TGTGCCAGCAGCGTAACAGGGAACTATGGCTACACCTTC
TRBV3-1/TRBV3-2,TRBJ1-1,.,TRBD1,CASSQVPRTGVFF,TGTGCCAGCAGCCAAGTTCCCAGGACAGGGGTTTTCTTT
TRBV11-3,TRBJ2-1,.,.,CASSIPISSASSYNEQFF,TGTGCCAGCAGCATACCTATATCCAGCGCAAGCTCCTACAATGAGCAGTTCTTC
TRBV9,TRBJ2-2,.,.,CASSATGFSAEELFF,TGTGCCAGCAGCGCAACAGGGTTCAGCGCCGAGGAGCTGTTTTTT
TRBV24-1,TRBJ2-3,once,.,CATSDFGVGADTQYF,TGTGCCACCAGTGATTTCGGGGTGGGCGCAGATACGCAGTATTTT
TRBV3-1/TRBV3-2,TRBJ1-1,.,TRBD1,CASSQGQGNTEAFF,TGTGCCAGCAGCCAAGGACAGGGTAACACTGAAGCTTTCTTT
TRBV29-1,TRBJ1-1,.,TRBD1,CSVGQGAMYTEAFF,TGCAGCGTTGGTCAGGGGGCTATGTACACTGAAGCTTTCTTT
TRBV11-3,TRBJ1-4,.,.,CASSQRRAGQTTNEKLFF,TGTGCCAGCAGCCAACGTAGGGCAGGACAAACAACTAATGAAAAACTGTTTTTT
TRBV7-2,TRBJ1-4,.,.,CASSLLWEGTANEKLFF,TGTGCCAGCAGCCTCCTTTGGGAGGGTACAGCTAATGAAAAACTGTTTTTT
TRBV3-1/TRBV3-2,TRBJ2-5,.,.,CASSGLTGQETQYF,TGTGCCAGCAGCGGGCTAACGGGGCAAGAGACCCAGTACTTC